The entry below describes one TCR beta chain. What it binds is unknown. This entry comes from a study of beta chain features in type 1 diabetes. General study results and limits: Significant though moderate, a shortening of TCRB CDR3s appeared in all four CD4+ subsets of Type 1 diabetes patients. Among type 1 diabetes patients, VDJ junctions had fewer insertions and more deletions.

cDNA synthesis used the whole RNA isolate, giving expressed TCRB sequences. The repertoire was sequenced with immunoSEQ multiplex PCR; TCRdb's copy has only in-frame clones and lacks some. The data contain 300,000 to 450,000 clones, over 10% of them singletons. On average, the one heparinised blood draw given by each donor was about 120 mL. A sort by CD45RO/CCR7/CD25/CD127/CD95/CD27 yielded CD4+ naive, central memory, regulatory and stem cell-like memory cells. The sequenced material came from naive CD4+ T cells from blood. The receptor was derived from a woman between 18 and 29 years old with type 1 diabetes.

Here the CDR3 DNA reads TGTGCCACCAGCTTGGGCCGGGAGCGGTGGTGGGACGAGCAGTACTTC. Translated, it gives CATSLGRERWWDEQYF. V usage is TRBV15 and J usage is TRBJ2-5; the D gene is possibly TRBD2 (6 bases). The J call is in doubt because the DNA end fits TRBJ2-7 better. CDR1 and CDR2 from the germline V gene are LNHNV and YYDKDF (reference sequence). This CDR3 region has 16 residues.